The 9 T cell receptor beta chains reported below all come from one sample, sequenced in a study of blood T cell repertoires in COVID-19. The protocol was immunoSEQ multiplex PCR, while the TCRdb copy is restricted to in-frame clones and leaves out a portion. The data contain around 400,000 clones, around 87% of them singletons. Sequencing was performed on peripheral blood. These receptors were taken from a woman in her 30s with COVID-19, enrolled during active disease.

The V call is TRBV4-1, the J call TRBJ2-2; TRBD2 matches 10 bases. This CDR3 is built from 15 residues. V shed 0 bases, J shed 8 bases, and the junction held 3 bases outside the gene matches. In germline, CDR1 is MGHRA, CDR2 YSYEKL. CDR3 nucleotides: TGCGCCAGCAGCCAAGACAGGACTAGCGGAGGGGAGCTGTTTTTT. As protein: CASSQDRTSGGELFF.

The CDR3 reads CSVDLRGEQFF. CDR3 nucleotide sequence: TGCAGCGTTGATCTTCGAGGAGAGCAGTTCTTC. The chain joins TRBV29-1 to TRBJ2-1; D is uncertain. V lost 3 bases and J lost 10, with 10 bases in between. Germline values: CDR1 SQVTM, CDR2 ANQGSEA. The CDR3 is 11 amino acids.

The chain employs TRBV5-6 and TRBJ2-7; possible D gene TRBD1, 5 bases. CDR3 length: 13 amino acids. CDR1 is SGHDT, CDR2 YYEEEE, per germline. Trimming shortened V by 3 bases and J by 1 base, and 8 bases separated the two germline ends. The CDR3 DNA sequence: TGTGCCAGCAGCTACCAGGGATCCTACGAGCAGTACTTC. Its protein product is CASSYQGSYEQYF. Filled out from reference TRBV5-6 and TRBJ2-7, the complete variable domain reads DAGVTQSPTHLIKTRGQQVTLRCSPKSGHDTVSWYQQALGQGPQFIFQYYEEEERQRGNFPDRFSGHQFPNYSSELNVNALLLGDSALYLCASSYQGSYEQYFGPGTRLTVT.

The gene calls are TRBV5-5 and TRBJ2-3; 7 nucleotides match TRBD2. CDR1 is SGHKS, CDR2 YYEKEE, per germline (reference sequence). The V segment lost 0 bases and the J segment 3 bases; nucleotides outside the gene matches: 7. The CDR3 extends over 16 amino acids. The CDR3 DNA reads as TGTGCCAGCAGCTTGGGTCTGGCTAGCGGAACAGATACGCAGTATTTT. Protein: CASSLGLASGTDTQYF.

The genes are TRBV28 and TRBJ2-2, with a possible D match to TRBD2 (6 bases). This CDR3 contains 14 residues. Germline V lookup: CDR1 MDHEN, CDR2 SYDVKM. V dropped 3 bases and J dropped 10 bases, with 15 bases sitting between them. In DNA form, the CDR3 reads TGTGCCAGCAGTTTGCCCGGGACTGGGGAGGAGCTGTTTTTT. Residues: CASSLPGTGEELFF.

V usage is TRBV30 and J usage is TRBJ1-5, with 9 bases that match TRBD1. The ends lost 0 bases at V and 6 bases at J; junction bases unmatched: 3. In germline, CDR1 is GTSNPN, CDR2 SVGIG (reference sequence). CDR3 length: 14 residues. The CDR3 sequence is CAWSVGDRVQPQHF. The CDR3 bases are TGTGCCTGGAGTGTCGGGGACAGGGTTCAGCCCCAGCATTTT.

The chain has TRBV30 and TRBJ1-5; 7 nucleotides match TRBD1. Germline assignment: CDR1 GTSNPN and CDR2 SVGIG (reference sequence). V was clipped by 2 bases and J by 7 bases; unmatched bases: 8. The CDR3 has 14 residues. DNA for the CDR3: TGTGCCTGGAGTATGACAGGGAGGCGGCAGCCCCAGCATTTT. Its translation: CAWSMTGRRQPQHF.

The J gene is TRBJ2-2, the V gene TRBV5-5; 8 positions match TRBD2. CDR1 and CDR2 (germline): SGHKS, YYEKEE (reference sequence). V lost 5 bases to trimming and J lost 3 bases; unmatched junction nucleotides: 9. This CDR3 is built from 16 residues. This CDR3 is CASRFTRTSYTGELFF. The CDR3 DNA sequence: TGTGCCAGCAGATTCACCCGGACTAGCTACACCGGGGAGCTGTTTTTT.

The chain couples TRBV4-2 to TRBJ2-1; 7 bases agree with TRBD2. Germline-derived CDR1 and CDR2 are LGHNA and YNFKEQ. The CDR3 has 15 amino acids. V dropped 0 bases and J dropped 5; count of bases not matched to a gene: 4. The CDR3 sequence: CASSQEFGGNNEQFF. DNA for the CDR3: TGTGCCAGCAGCCAAGAATTCGGGGGGAACAATGAGCAGTTCTTC.